Each of the 10 T cell receptor beta chains below was sequenced from the same sample in a study of T cells in Graves' hyperthyroidism and ophthalmopathy. RNA transcripts provided the source from which TCR beta CDR3 regions were amplified. RT-PCR in the first round (using the HTBI primer set) targeted the TCR CDR3. In TCRdb, the multiplex PCR reads were re-called with MiXCR into one record per CDR3 protein. The sample records 660,000 or so distinct CDR3 sequences, over 40% being singletons. The material sequenced was peripheral blood or thyroid tissue (not recorded which). These receptors were obtained from an adult man with Graves' disease, either hyperthyroidism or ophthalmopathy (not recorded which).

Only a few counts were recorded for this clonotype. This chain uses TRBV7-2 with TRBJ1-5; possible D gene TRBD1, 6 bases. This CDR3 is built from 15 residues. CDR1 SGHTA and CDR2 FQGNSA come from the germline V gene. The V gene lost 5 bases and the J gene lost 1 base, with 12 bases spanning the gap. The CDR3 DNA follows: TGTGCCAGCAGCAAAGACCAGGGGAGCAATCAGCCCCAGCATTTT. Translation gives CASSKDQGSNQPQHF.

The table lists this clonotype with a count of one. The junction shows a germline mismatch at one end, possibly a read error. The CDR3 bases are TGTGCCAGCAGCGAAGAGAAGGGGGCGTTGAACACTGAAGCTTTCTTT. Its translation is CASSEEKGALNTEAFF. The chain uses TRBV2 and TRBJ1-1; TRBD1 matches at 7 bases. This CDR3 contains 16 residues. In germline, CDR1 is SNHLY, CDR2 FYNNEI.

This clonotype was recorded a few times. CDR3: CASIGLEAFF. The CDR3 DNA is TGTGCCAGCATCGGGCTTGAAGCTTTCTTT. The chain carries TRBV6-5 and TRBJ1-1; D gene unclear. The CDR3 is 10 amino acids. Germline CDR1 is MNHEY and CDR2 is SVGAGI. V lost 7 bases, J lost 7 bases, and 7 bases lay in between.

V is TRBV15 and J is TRBJ2-7; D possibly matches TRBD1 or TRBD2 (5 bases each). This CDR3 has 14 residues. Germline-derived CDR1 and CDR2 are LNHNV and YYDKDF (reference sequence). V shed 10 bases and J shed 0 bases, with 16 bases lying between them. The CDR3 region is CASYSGTVSYEQYF. For the CDR3, the DNA is TGTGCCAGCTATTCCGGGACGGTCTCCTACGAGCAGTACTTC. Filled out from reference TRBV15 and TRBJ2-7, the complete variable domain reads DAMVIQNPRYQVTQFGKPVTLSCSQTLNHNVMYWYQQKSSQAPKLLFHYYDKDFNNEADTPDNFQSRRPNTSFCFLDIRSPGLGDTAMYLCASYSGTVSYEQYFGPGTRLTVT.

This sequence joins TRBV19 and TRBJ2-7; weak D call: TRBD2 (5 bases). The CDR3 contains 13 residues. The germline CDR1 and CDR2 sequences are LNHDA and SQIVND (reference sequence). Trimming cost V 0 bases and J 3 bases, with 6 bases left between them. This CDR3 is CASSIDGGYEQYF. CDR3 in DNA: TGTGCCAGTAGTATAGACGGAGGCTACGAGCAGTACTTC.

V usage is TRBV11-2 and J usage is TRBJ1-1; TRBD1 is a possible D gene (5 bases). Trimming removed 3 bases at V and 8 bases at J, with 22 bases between. CDR1 is SGHAT and CDR2 is FQNNGV in the germline V gene. The CDR3 totals 16 residues. The CDR3 nucleotides read TGTGCCAGCAGCTTCTTCCTGGGACTTTCCGCTACCGAAGCTTTCTTT. Translating gives CASSFFLGLSATEAFF.

V and J are TRBV10-3 and TRBJ2-7, with 10 bases identical to TRBD2. The CDR3 totals 16 residues. V was clipped by 10 bases and J by 4 bases; unmatched bases: 16. CDR1 and CDR2 from the germline V gene are ENHRY and SYGVKD. CDR3 in amino acids: CASSPTSGDLPYEQYF. For the CDR3, the DNA is TGTGCCAGTAGTCCTACTAGCGGGGACCTCCCGTACGAGCAGTACTTC.

Turning to this clonotype: A read error is possible here, since a much larger clone lies one base away. This CDR3 is CATSDEGLSEKLFF. CDR3 coding DNA: TGTGCCACCAGTGATGAGGGGCTCTCGGAAAAACTGTTTTTT. This chain joins TRBV24-1 and TRBJ1-4; possible D gene TRBD1, 5 bases. This CDR3 region has 14 residues. V lost 3 bases and J 8 bases, leaving 12 bases between the germline ends. Germline V lookup: CDR1 KGHDR, CDR2 SFDVKD.

This clonotype was seen many times. The chain has TRBV29-1 and TRBJ1-1; 9 nucleotides line up with TRBD1. The CDR3 extends over 14 amino acids. J gave up 7 bases and V 6 bases, and 12 bases lay outside the gene matches. Germline CDR1 is SQVTM and CDR2 is ANQGSEA. The CDR3 reads CSVLLGTGQLEAFF. The CDR3 nucleotides read TGCAGCGTCTTGTTAGGGACAGGGCAGCTTGAAGCTTTCTTT.

The chain is built from TRBV11-2 and TRBJ1-6; tentatively, D is TRBD1 (5 bases). CDR3 length: 15 amino acids. V lost 5 bases, J lost 15 bases, and 23 bases lay in between. Germline V gives CDR1 SGHAT, CDR2 FQNNGV. CDR3 region: CASSPSTGVKGLLHF. In DNA form, the CDR3 reads TGTGCCAGCAGCCCTAGTACGGGGGTTAAGGGTCTCCTCCACTTT.